This T cell receptor beta chain was profiled in a study of molecular identifiers for immune sequencing clone quantification. Concerning this clonotype itself: Its antigen is undetermined.

Methods described previously, with TCR primers listed, were used for bulk TCR libraries. TCRdb recomputed calls from the PCR reads with MiXCR, one row per CDR3 protein. This sample carries approximately 97,000 distinct CDR3 sequences, around 37% of them seen once, and the ten largest clones take approximately 9.8%. The study's findings and limits: Jurkat TCR RNA spiked in from one cell reportedly remained identifiable amid about a million naive cells.

CDR3 size: 14 residues. V dropped 6 bases and J dropped 3; count of bases not matched to a gene: 4. Looked up from germline, CDR1 is LNHDA and CDR2 is SQIVND (reference sequence). The V gene is TRBV19, the J gene TRBJ2-7, with 11 nucleotides matching TRBD2. Sequenced material: naive CD8+ T cells from blood, with Jurkat cell RNA spiked in. Subset meaning: FACS-sorted CD8+CD4-CCR7+CD45RA+ naive T cells. The sequence was obtained from a human donor in good health. Some libraries in this study had Jurkat cell RNA spiked in. CDR3 bases: TGTGCCAGTAGCCATAGCGGGAGGGACTACGAGCAGTACTTC. Protein product: CASSHSGRDYEQYF.